The TCR beta chain under discussion was sequenced for a study of blood T cell repertoires in COVID-19. In the original processing: Amplification of reference gene primers was used by the study to estimate nucleated cell counts. The protocol was immunoSEQ multiplex PCR, while the TCRdb copy is restricted to in-frame clones and leaves out a portion. V, J and clone size reflect that table, while D and trimming were determined from the DNA. The top ten hold 1% of the sample, which has approximately 300,000 clones, roughly 84% seen once. Material: peripheral blood. This TCR was recovered from a middle-aged man with active or convalescent COVID-19.

The CDR3 DNA follows: TGTGCCTTAGCCCTGGGGGGACAGCCTAATGAAAAACTGTTTTTT. Translated: CALALGGQPNEKLFF. The rearrangement links TRBV30 to TRBJ1-4, with TRBD1 matching over 7 bases. This CDR3 comprises 15 residues. V dropped 7 bases and J dropped 3; count of bases not matched to a gene: 11. Germline V gives CDR1 GTSNPN, CDR2 SVGIG (reference sequence).